Listed here are 29 T cell receptor beta chains from one sample, sequenced in a study of cytomegalovirus exposure and HLA in healthy donors. The PCR contained 60 Vbeta and 13 Jbeta primers. TCRdb's table, derived via immunoSEQ multiplex PCR, lists solely in-frame clones and lacks some. The sample carries about 120,000 clones, 80% recorded once. Sequencing was carried out using PBMCs. The receptors here all came from a female donor in good health and CMV-seropositive.

This clone was counted a few times. The chain uses TRBV9 and TRBJ1-2; 9 bases agree with TRBD1. J was trimmed by 7 bases and V by 3 bases; bases with no gene match: 7. This CDR3 region has 14 residues. CDR1 and CDR2 from the germline V gene are SGDLS and YYNGEE. The CDR3 DNA is TGTGCCAGCAGCGCCCGGGACAGGGAGGGTGGCTACACCTTC. Translation: CASSARDREGGYTF.

The chain couples TRBV4-2 to TRBJ2-7; 9 bases match TRBD1. V was pared by 1 base and J by 4 bases, with 5 bases of the junction left unmatched. Germline-derived CDR1 and CDR2 are LGHNA and YNFKEQ. The CDR3 is made up of 15 amino acids. CDR3 bases: TGTGCCAGCAGCCAAGTGCGTGGGACAGGGTACGAGCAGTACTTC. It codes for CASSQVRGTGYEQYF.

The V call is TRBV7-3, the J call TRBJ2-5, with D tentatively TRBD2 (6 bases). V gave up 5 bases and J gave up 4 bases, with 17 bases separating them. CDR3 size: 15 residues. The V gene's germline CDR1 is SGHTA and CDR2 FQGTGA. CDR3 residues: CASSRTAGRIETQYF. CDR3 DNA: TGTGCCAGCAGCAGGACGGCGGGGAGGATAGAGACCCAGTACTTC.

The V and J genes are TRBV28 and TRBJ1-5, with 10 bases fitting TRBD1. Unmatched junction bases numbered 6, after V lost 5 bases and J lost 8 bases. Germline V CDR1 and CDR2: MDHEN, SYDVKM. CDR3 length: 14 residues. For the CDR3, the DNA is TGTGCCAGCAGTGACGGGACAGGGGAAAAGCCCCAGCATTTT. Its protein product is CASSDGTGEKPQHF.

The J gene is TRBJ2-5, the V gene TRBV6-5, with TRBD2 matching 8 bases. The J call may be wrong; the DNA end is better matched by TRBJ2-7. Germline CDR1 reads MNHEY; CDR2 reads SVGAGI. CDR3 length: 14 amino acids. CDR3 sequence reads: CASSGAGESYEQYF. Here the CDR3 DNA reads TGTGCCAGCTCAGGAGCGGGGGAAAGCTACGAGCAGTACTTC.

This clone was detected only a few times. This chain joins TRBV5-6 and TRBJ1-1; 7 bases match TRBD1. The germline gives CDR1 SGHDT, CDR2 YYEEEE. Germline trimming cut 4 bases from V and 4 bases from J; bases unmatched to any gene: 10. There are 15 residues in the CDR3. CDR3 in amino acids: CASSRNTGVGTEAFF. CDR3 nucleotides: TGTGCCAGCAGCAGAAACACAGGGGTAGGCACTGAAGCTTTCTTT.

The gene calls are TRBV4-1 and TRBJ1-2, with a weak D call TRBD1 (5 bases). V was clipped by 0 bases and J by 7 bases, with 18 bases between them. This CDR3 is 16 amino acids long. Germline V lookup: CDR1 MGHRA, CDR2 YSYEKL. The CDR3 protein is CASSQEGQGGFFGYTF. The DNA of the CDR3 is TGCGCCAGCAGCCAAGAAGGTCAGGGCGGCTTCTTTGGCTACACCTTC.

Details on this clone: At one of its ends the junction is not consistent with the germline gene, which may arise from a read error. The rearrangement joins TRBV30 to TRBJ1-2, with D perhaps matching TRBD1 (5 bases). There are 14 residues in the CDR3. Germline CDR1 GTSNPN, CDR2 SVGIG (reference sequence). The CDR3 sequence: CAWSGFGGNYSYTF. The DNA for the CDR3 is TGTGCCTGGAGTGGGTTTGGGGGGAACTATAGCTACACCTTC.

The chain couples TRBV29-1 to TRBJ1-1; tentative D call: TRBD1 (5 bases). Germline CDR1 is SQVTM and CDR2 is ANQGSEA. V lost 8 bases, J lost 3 bases, and 10 bases lay in between. The CDR3 consists of 11 residues. The CDR3 region is CSSRGDTEAFF. The CDR3 DNA is TGCAGCTCTCGGGGGGACACTGAAGCTTTCTTT. Complete variable domain (other parts from reference TRBV29-1 and TRBJ1-1): SAVISQKPSRDICQRGTSLTIQCQVDSQVTMMFWYRQQPGQSLTLIATANQGSEATYESGFVIDKFPISRPNLTFSTLTVSNMSPEDSSIYLCSSRGDTEAFFGQGTRLTVV.

The genes are TRBV5-1 and TRBJ1-4; possibly TRBD1 for D (6 bases). Germline assignment: CDR1 SGHRS and CDR2 YFSETQ. The V end lost 2 bases, the J end lost 3 bases, and 11 bases lay between the germline ends. CDR3 length equals 15 residues. For the CDR3, the DNA is TGCGCCAGCAGCTTATCACAGGGTGCTAATGAAAAACTGTTTTTT. Amino acid sequence: CASSLSQGANEKLFF. Full variable domain (remainder filled in from reference TRBV5-1 and TRBJ1-4): KAGVTQTPRYLIKTRGQQVTLSCSPISGHRSVSWYQQTPGQGLQFLFEYFSETQRNKGNFPGRFSGRQFSNSRSEMNVSTLELGDSALYLCASSLSQGANEKLFFGSGTQLSVL.

In its sample, this clone was seen a few times. This chain links TRBV5-1 with TRBJ2-5, with 11 bases aligning to TRBD2. Germline CDR1 is SGHRS and CDR2 is YFSETQ. With V trimmed by 0 bases and J by 3 bases, 10 bases remained unmatched. The CDR3 has 18 residues. The chain's CDR3 is CASSLGRGSGGAKETQYF. CDR3 DNA: TGCGCCAGCAGCTTGGGCCGCGGTAGCGGGGGGGCCAAAGAGACCCAGTACTTC.

The chain links TRBV4-1 to TRBJ2-7; a possible D gene is TRBD1 (5 bases). Germline values: CDR1 MGHRA, CDR2 YSYEKL. The CDR3 loop spans 13 amino acids. With 2 bases removed from V and 3 bases from J, the gap between germline ends came to 8 bases. This CDR3 reads CASSQFRDYEQYF. The CDR3 DNA sequence: TGCGCCAGCAGCCAATTCAGGGACTACGAGCAGTACTTC.

This chain links TRBV21-1 with TRBJ2-6; TRBD1 is the table's D call and was not checked against the DNA. TRBV21-1 is a known pseudogene. The CDR3 has 16 amino acids. CDR3 coding DNA: TGTGCCAGCAGCAAACGGACAGTTCCGGGGGCCAACGTCCTGACTTTC. This gives the protein CASSKRTVPGANVLTF.

The chain has TRBV7-2 and TRBJ2-3, with 8 bases fitting TRBD2. The junction had 6 bases not matched to a gene; V was cut back by 4 bases and J by 0 bases. CDR3 size: 16 residues. The germline V gene encodes CDR1 SGHTA and CDR2 FQGNSA. CDR3 DNA: TGTGCCAGCAGCTCTGGACTAGCCTCTAGCACAGATACGCAGTATTTT. This sequence encodes CASSSGLASSTDTQYF. The variable domain in full, with the rest retrieved from reference TRBV7-2 and TRBJ2-3, is GAGVSQSPSNKVTEKGKDVELRCDPISGHTALYWYRQSLGQGLEFLIYFQGNSAPDKSGLPSDRFSAERTGGSVSTLTIQRTQQEDSAVYLCASSSGLASSTDTQYFGPGTRLTVL.

The genes are TRBV7-6 and TRBJ2-3; 10 nucleotides align to TRBD2. Germline V gene data show CDR1 as SGHVS and CDR2 as FNYEAQ. The CDR3 covers 17 residues. Trimming at V came to 5 bases and at J to 4 bases, leaving 12 bases not matched to a gene. CDR3 sequence: CASSRAGGPVEADTQYF. The CDR3 DNA reads as TGTGCCAGCAGCAGAGCGGGGGGGCCCGTTGAGGCAGATACGCAGTATTTT.

The V gene is TRBV7-6, the J gene TRBJ2-5; perhaps TRBD1 as D (5 bases). Germline loops: CDR1 SGHVS, CDR2 FNYEAQ. The CDR3 is 14 residues long. The germline V and J ends were trimmed by 3 bases and 1 base, with 9 bases remaining between them. CDR3 region: CASSFSDSQETQYF. DNA for the CDR3: TGTGCCAGCAGCTTCTCAGACAGCCAAGAGACCCAGTACTTC. Full variable domain (outside the CDR3, taken from reference TRBV7-6 and TRBJ2-5): GAGVSQSPRYKVTKRGQDVALRCDPISGHVSLYWYRQALGQGPEFLTYFNYEAQQDKSGLPNDRFSAERPEGSISTLTIQRTEQRDSAMYRCASSFSDSQETQYFGPGTRLLVL.

This clone was detected only once. The CDR3 nucleotides read TGTGCCAGCATCCAATCGGGGGGTCAGCCCCAGCATTTT. Its protein is CASIQSGGQPQHF. The chain uses TRBV28 and TRBJ1-5; weak D call: TRBD1 (5 bases). In germline, CDR1 is MDHEN, CDR2 SYDVKM. The length of the CDR3 is 13 residues. V lost 7 bases and J lost 6, with 13 bases in between.

The CDR3 reads CASKPTGQETQYF. The DNA of the CDR3 is TGTGCCAGCAAACCGACAGGACAAGAGACCCAGTACTTC. This chain links TRBV27 with TRBJ2-5; D perhaps matches TRBD1 (6 bases). Trimming stripped 7 bases from V and 2 bases from J, with 11 bases between. Germline V CDR1 and CDR2: MNHEY, SMNVEV (reference sequence). The CDR3 totals 13 residues.

The V and J genes are TRBV5-1 and TRBJ1-1; 8 bases are a match to TRBD1. After removal of 2 bases from V and 5 bases from J, the junction contained 5 bases not matched to a gene. Germline V lookup: CDR1 SGHRS, CDR2 YFSETQ. The CDR3 totals 14 residues. The CDR3 loop is CASSFSGGRTEAFF. The CDR3 DNA reads TGCGCCAGCAGCTTTTCAGGGGGCCGGACTGAAGCTTTCTTT.

The chain has TRBV28 and TRBJ1-1, with 7 bases fitting TRBD1. Germline V gives CDR1 MDHEN, CDR2 SYDVKM. The CDR3 has 14 residues. V was clipped by 2 bases and J by 1 base; unmatched bases: 1. For the CDR3, the DNA is TGTGCCAGCAGTTTAACAGGGGCGAACACTGAAGCTTTCTTT. Its translation is CASSLTGANTEAFF.

The chain is built from TRBV6-6 and TRBJ1-2; unclear D gene. Germline values: CDR1 MNHNY, CDR2 SVGAGI (reference sequence). CDR3 length: 14 residues. Trimming took off 2 bases at V and 4 bases at J, with 11 bases between the two ends. CDR3: CASSYPTGFYGYTF. The DNA for the CDR3 is TGTGCCAGCAGTTACCCGACTGGATTCTATGGCTACACCTTC.

For this clone: Distinct nucleotide sequences in the sample also encode this CDR3. CDR3 in DNA: TGTGCCAGCAGTCGGACCAGCGGGGCCTACGAGCAGTACTTC. Amino acid sequence: CASSRTSGAYEQYF. The chain recombines TRBV6-5 with TRBJ2-7; 7 nucleotides line up with TRBD2. CDR3 length: 14 residues. Trimming cost V 5 bases and J 2 bases; bases outside gene matches: 6. Germline-derived CDR1 and CDR2 are MNHEY and SVGAGI.

The CDR3 here is CASSLGGGGYYNEQFF. In DNA form, the CDR3 reads TGTGCCAGCAGCTTAGGAGGGGGCGGGTATTACAATGAGCAGTTCTTC. The chain combines TRBV7-6 with TRBJ2-1, with 7 positions matching TRBD1. Germline CDR1 is SGHVS and CDR2 is FNYEAQ. The CDR3 totals 16 residues. V trimming: 1 base; J trimming: 4 bases; junction bases outside the gene matches: 7.

The chain has TRBV28 and TRBJ1-2; TRBD1 agrees at 10 bases. V trimming: 9 bases; J trimming: 3 bases; junction bases outside the gene matches: 1. Germline assignment: CDR1 MDHEN and CDR2 SYDVKM. This CDR3 has 12 residues. CDR3 sequence: CASGQGDYGYTF. DNA of the CDR3: TGTGCCAGTGGACAGGGGGACTATGGCTACACCTTC.

This chain uses TRBV13 with TRBJ2-1, with TRBD2 matching over 11 bases. In germline, CDR1 is PRHDT, CDR2 FYEKMQ (reference sequence). The CDR3 runs 17 residues. Trimming removed 3 bases from V and 0 bases from J; junction bases left unmatched: 4. The CDR3 nucleotides are TGTGCCAGCAGCTTTAGCGGGGGGGGACCCTCCTACAATGAGCAGTTCTTC. Its translation: CASSFSGGGPSYNEQFF.

This sequence joins TRBV28 and TRBJ2-5; unclear D gene. Trimming shortened V by 4 bases and J by 5 bases, and 8 bases separated the two germline ends. This CDR3 spans 12 amino acids. Per germline, CDR1 MDHEN and CDR2 SYDVKM. CDR3 nucleotides: TGTGCCAGCAGTTCCCAGCGCGAGACCCAGTACTTC. Its translation: CASSSQRETQYF.

The chain is built from TRBV19 and TRBJ2-7; D is unresolved. The germline V gene has CDR1 LNHDA and CDR2 SQIVND (reference sequence). This CDR3 is 13 amino acids long. V lost 3 bases and J 1 base, leaving 7 bases between the germline ends. In DNA, the CDR3 is TGTGCCAGTAGTATCGGGTCATCCTACGAGCAGTACTTC. Its protein is CASSIGSSYEQYF.

The rearrangement joins TRBV6-6 to TRBJ1-6; 9 positions match TRBD1. Germline loops: CDR1 MNHNY, CDR2 SVGAGI (reference sequence). There are 14 residues in the CDR3. Trimming cost V 2 bases and J 14 bases; bases outside gene matches: 7. The CDR3 region has the DNA TGTGCCAGCAGTTACATTACAGGGGGCAACACCCTCCACTTT. Translated, it gives CASSYITGGNTLHF.

This clone has more than one count but fewer than ten. This chain connects TRBV6-5 to TRBJ2-7; TRBD2 matches at 8 bases. The V and J ends lost 8 bases and 5 bases, in that order; junction bases with no gene match: 14. Germline V CDR1 and CDR2: MNHEY, SVGAGI. The CDR3 has 15 amino acids. The CDR3 bases are TGTGCCAGCCGAGGGAAGGGCGGGAGGACCCACGAGCAGTACTTC. This sequence encodes CASRGKGGRTHEQYF.